This TCR beta chain was recorded in a study of shared clonotypes between healthy human individuals. About the study: Donors, aged 18 to 49, were a couple of women and three men.

General study results and limits: It was expected that sequencing depth would affect clonotype sharing among donors.

V dropped 1 base and J dropped 9 bases, with 10 bases sitting between them. In germline, CDR1 is SGHAT, CDR2 FQNNGV. CDR3 length: 13 amino acids. Deep-level settings were used for running the assay. Method: immunoSEQ multiplex PCR; TCRdb's copy keeps in-frame clones and lacks some. The sample lists about 2 million clones; roughly 94% were seen once. In the case of this clone: Its antigen is not known.

The V gene is TRBV11-2, the J gene TRBJ2-1; TRBD1 is a possible D gene (6 bases). Sequenced input: naive CD4+ T cells sorted from blood. The subset here: CD45RA+ positively selected. This TCR was recovered from a man between 18 and 29 years old in good health. The CDR3: CASSLGEGGEQFF. The DNA for the CDR3 is TGTGCCAGCAGCTTAGGGGAAGGGGGTGAGCAGTTCTTC.